The rows below give T cell receptor beta chains drawn from one sample of a study of T cells in Graves' hyperthyroidism and ophthalmopathy. TCRdb processed the multiplex PCR reads anew with MiXCR; each CDR3 protein has one entry. Of over 700,000 distinct CDR3 sequences in the sample, around 40% were seen once. Sequencing was carried out using blood. These TCRs come from a woman between 40 and 55 years old with Graves' hyperthyroidism. CDR3s include the opening cysteine and the closing phenylalanine or tryptophan. A D gene is named only where the DNA matches it firmly. Clone size is not always given. Where it is, it says once, few, many or a class for expanded clones.

size: many
V: TRBV20-1
D: -
J: TRBJ1-1
DNA: TGCAGTGCTAGGTGGTGGGGAGTGGACACTGAAGCTTTCTTT
CDR3: CSARWWGVDTEAFF

size: -
V: TRBV2
D: -
J: TRBJ2-5
DNA: TGTGCCAGCACGACCGAGACCCAGTACTTC
CDR3: CASTTETQYF

size: -
V: TRBV7-9
D: -
J: TRBJ1-2
DNA: TGTGCCAGCAGCACCGGGACCGGGCCCGCGGGAGCTAACTATGGCTACACCTTC
CDR3: CASSTGTGPAGANYGYTF

size: -
V: TRBV7-2
D: TRBD2
J: TRBJ2-5
DNA: TGTGCCAGCAGCTTATTGGGACTAGCGGGGGAACGGGAGACCCAGTACTTC
CDR3: CASSLLGLAGERETQYF

size: few
V: TRBV9
D: -
J: TRBJ1-3
DNA: TGTGCCAGCAGCAGTGTGGGATCGAGCTCTGGAAACACCATATATTTT
CDR3: CASSSVGSSSGNTIYF

size: -
V: TRBV7-2
D: -
J: TRBJ2-5
DNA: TGTGCCAGCAGCTTAGGGACCAACGCAAACGCCCAGTACTTC
CDR3: CASSLGTNANAQYF

size: once
V: TRBV11-2
D: -
J: TRBJ1-6
DNA: TGTGCCAGCAAATCCGGGCAGAGAAATTCACCCCTCCACTTT
CDR3: CASKSGQRNSPLHF

size: -
V: TRBV24-1
D: -
J: TRBJ2-5
DNA: TGTGCCACCAGTGATACCGGGACGGGCAACTTACCCAGAGAGACCCAGTACTTC
CDR3: CATSDTGTGNLPRETQYF

size: -
V: TRBV20-1
D: -
J: TRBJ2-3
DNA: TGCAGTGCTAGAGAATTCGGTAGCACAGATACGCAGTATTTT
CDR3: CSAREFGSTDTQYF

size: few
V: TRBV7-2
D: -
J: TRBJ1-5
DNA: TGTGCCAGCAGCTTATCGCTGGGGCCTCAGCCCCAGCATTTT
CDR3: CASSLSLGPQPQHF

size: few
V: TRBV20-1
D: TRBD2
J: TRBJ2-5
DNA: TGCAGTGCTACACCTCTAAATAGCGGGGAGGAAGAGACCCAGTACTTC
CDR3: CSATPLNSGEEETQYF

size: many
V: TRBV5-1
D: -
J: TRBJ2-2
DNA: TGCGCCAGCAGCTTGAGTGGGGCCGGGGAGCTGTTTTTT
CDR3: CASSLSGAGELFF

size: many
V: TRBV25-1
D: -
J: TRBJ1-1
DNA: TGTGCCAGCAGTGAATATGGCACTGAAGCTTTCTTT
CDR3: CASSEYGTEAFF

size: many
V: TRBV7-9
D: -
J: TRBJ1-3
DNA: TGTGCCAGCAGCTTGGCTCGCTCTGGAAACACCATATATTTT
CDR3: CASSLARSGNTIYF

size: many
V: TRBV7-2
D: -
J: TRBJ1-1
DNA: TGTGCCAGCAGCACCGGACTCTGGTGGGCTTTCTTT
CDR3: CASSTGLWWAFF

size: few
V: TRBV4-3
D: -
J: TRBJ1-5
DNA: TGCGCCAGCAGCCAAGACGGGTCCGGGGCCGACCGAGGGCCCCAGCATTTT
CDR3: CASSQDGSGADRGPQHF

size: many
V: TRBV11-3
D: -
J: TRBJ1-1
DNA: TGTGCCAGCAGCCGTTACACGGGCATTGACACTGAAGCTTTCTTT
CDR3: CASSRYTGIDTEAFF

size: -
V: TRBV9
D: -
J: TRBJ2-6
DNA: TGTGCCAGCAGCGACGGGACTTCTGGGGCCAACGTCCTGACTTTC
CDR3: CASSDGTSGANVLTF

size: many
V: TRBV5-4
D: -
J: TRBJ1-3
DNA: TGTGCCAGCAGCGGGGGAACCGGAAACACCATATATTTT
CDR3: CASSGGTGNTIYF

size: -
V: TRBV6-5
D: -
J: TRBJ2-7
DNA: TGTGCCAGCAGTTCCCTGATTACAGGGTGGGACGAGCAGTACTTC
CDR3: CASSSLITGWDEQYF

size: -
V: TRBV7-2
D: TRBD2
J: TRBJ2-2
DNA: TGTGCCAGCAGCTTGAGGGCTAGCGGGGGGCTGTTTTTT
CDR3: CASSLRASGGLFF

size: many
V: TRBV10-3
D: -
J: TRBJ1-6
DNA: TGTGCCATCAGCCGACACTCAAAAATGGGACGGTCACCCCTCCACTTT
CDR3: CAISRHSKMGRSPLHF